The clone carrying this T cell receptor (beta chain) was found many times. Its cognate antigen is unknown. The J segment lost 5 bases and the V segment lost 2 bases, leaving 9 bases of the junction unmatched. The CDR3 has 14 amino acids. The V gene's germline CDR1 is DFQATT and CDR2 SNEGSKA (reference sequence). The sample belongs to a study of T-cell memory formation after mild COVID-19. TCRdb used MiXCR to reprocess the 5' RACE reads, holding one entry per CDR3 protein. This sample carries more than 350,000 distinct CDR3 sequences, roughly 15% of them seen once, and the ten largest clones take 20% to 25%. Overall study findings and caveats: Some SARS-CoV-2-responding clones were already detected in memory before infection. Chiefly within CM and EM were the contracting CD4+ clones; CD8+ ones were within EMRA. The study found balanced CD4/CD8 in clones contracting day 15 to 85 and a CD4+ lean in later expanders.

The chain uses TRBV20-1 and TRBJ2-7; 7 bases align to TRBD1. This receptor was obtained from a man between 18 and 35 years old who had mild COVID-19 (a few samples of this study predate the infection). Cell type and time point are not known. The material sequenced was PBMCs or a T cell subset sorted from them (not recorded which). The CDR3 bases are TGCAGTGCTAGAACCAACAGGGGATGGGACGAGCAGTACGTC. Translated: CSARTNRGWDEQYV.